A single T cell receptor (beta chain) is shown here with its context. The antigen remains unidentified. TCR cDNA was made by 5'RACE template switching, adding a universal primer site and UMIs. TCRdb re-called the 5' RACE reads with MiXCR, one entry per CDR3 protein. The repertoire consists of over 150,000 distinct CDR3 sequences, with 6.2% occurring once and the leading ten covering about 2.8%. This sample is part of a study of T cells after yellow fever vaccination. CDR1 LGHNA and CDR2 YSLEER come from the germline V gene. The CDR3 covers 15 residues. With 0 bases removed from V and 5 bases from J, the gap between germline ends came to 13 bases. Broader study findings: Abundant contaminating clonotypes from the bulk population could appear in FACS-sorted repertoires. Clonotype sharing between CD4 and CD8 compartments was small.

The V and J genes are TRBV4-3 and TRBJ2-5; TRBD1 might be the D (6 bases). The sequencing here drew on CD4+ T cells sorted from PBMCs, taken on the day of the first yellow fever vaccination. The clonotype originates from a man younger than 35 who received the YFV17D yellow fever vaccine. DNA for the CDR3: TGCGCCAGCAGCCAAGACCTCAGGGGTAGGGAGACCCAGTACTTC. Amino acids: CASSQDLRGRETQYF.